This is a list of T cell receptor beta chains from one sample in a study of naive and memory T cell subsets. TCRdb called the UMI-ligation and nested PCR reads again in MiXCR, with one record for every CDR3 protein. The sample has roughly 100,000 distinct CDR3 sequences, roughly 15% seen once. The sample taken for sequencing was naive CD8+ T cells from blood. The receptors originated from a human donor in good health. Each CDR3 is given with its conserved first and last residue. The D gene is left open where the match is weak. The size of a clone is reported for some rows only, either as once, few or many, or as a class for expanded clones.

clone_size	v_call	d_call	j_call	cdr3_nt	cdr3_aa
few	TRBV2	TRBD1	TRBJ2-1	TGTGCCAGCGGGAGGACAGGGGAAACTAATGAGCAGTTCTTC	CASGRTGETNEQFF
.	TRBV20-1	.	TRBJ1-5	TGCAGTGCTAGAGCGGAGCAGCCCCAGCATTTT	CSARAEQPQHF
.	TRBV6-5	.	TRBJ2-2	TGTGCCAGCTTGAATTTCGCGAACACCGGGGAGCTGTTTTTT	CASLNFANTGELFF
.	TRBV7-2	.	TRBJ2-3	TGTGCCAGCAGCTTAGTCCAGGCATCTACAGATACGCAGTATTTT	CASSLVQASTDTQYF
.	TRBV12-3/TRBV12-4	TRBD1	TRBJ1-6	TGTGCCAGCAGCACATCGACAGGGTCCTATAATTCACCCCTCCACTTT	CASSTSTGSYNSPLHF
many	TRBV7-9	.	TRBJ1-4	TGTGCCAGCAGCCCCCGGACGGAGGAAAAACTGTTTTTT	CASSPRTEEKLFF
few	TRBV4-3	.	TRBJ1-1	TGCGCCAGCAGCCAAGATCTAGGGAGTGAAGCTTTCTTT	CASSQDLGSEAFF
few	TRBV2	.	TRBJ2-3	TGTGCCAGCAAATTGGTGGCAGATACGCAGTATTTT	CASKLVADTQYF
.	TRBV4-3	.	TRBJ2-3	TGCGCCAGCAGCCAAGATACGGGGCTTGATACGCAGTATTTT	CASSQDTGLDTQYF
few	TRBV7-8	TRBD2	TRBJ2-3	TGTGCCAGCAGCTTAACTAGCGGGGCGGGGGCAGATACGCAGTATTTT	CASSLTSGAGADTQYF
many	TRBV27	.	TRBJ2-3	TGTGCCAGCAGTTATTCACCTAGTGGGGTAAATACGCAGTATTTT	CASSYSPSGVNTQYF
many	TRBV7-9	.	TRBJ1-1	TGTGCCAGCAGCTTAAATGGGATCATGAACACTGAAGCTTTCTTT	CASSLNGIMNTEAFF
.	TRBV9	TRBD1	TRBJ2-1	TGTGCCAGCAGCGTAGAGGGGGCAGTCTACAATGAGCAGTTCTTC	CASSVEGAVYNEQFF
few	TRBV27	TRBD2	TRBJ2-3	TGTGCCAGCAAGTTCCATGACGGGAGGGCGGATGATACGCAGTATTTT	CASKFHDGRADDTQYF
many	TRBV24-1	TRBD2	TRBJ2-3	TGTGCCACCAGTGAACGACTAGCGGCCCCCACAGATACGCAGTATTTT	CATSERLAAPTDTQYF
many	TRBV6-2/TRBV6-3	.	TRBJ2-1	TGTGCCAGCAGTTATTCGGACGGAATCTCCTACAATGAGCAGTTCTTC	CASSYSDGISYNEQFF
.	TRBV5-8	.	TRBJ2-1	TGTGCCAGCAGCCCAGCGCGGAAGCCCAGGGAGCAGTTCTTC	CASSPARKPREQFF
.	TRBV4-2	.	TRBJ2-7	TGTGCCAGCAGCCAACTTGGTGGGAGTCCCTACGAGCAGTACTTC	CASSQLGGSPYEQYF
few	TRBV11-1	.	TRBJ2-7	TGTGCCAGCAGATCCCCAAGCTCCTACGAGCAGTACTTC	CASRSPSSYEQYF
.	TRBV15	TRBD1	TRBJ1-4	TGTGCCACCAGCAGAGATCGGGACAGTACAAATGAAAAACTGTTTTTT	CATSRDRDSTNEKLFF
few	TRBV12-5	TRBD1	TRBJ2-1	TGTGCTAGTCAGGGGGATCTTAATGAGCAGTTCTTC	CASQGDLNEQFF
few	TRBV6-2/TRBV6-3	.	TRBJ2-7	TGTGCCAGCACCTCTCCTCCACAGGGTCTCTTTTACGAGCAGTACTTC	CASTSPPQGLFYEQYF
few	TRBV12-3/TRBV12-4	.	TRBJ2-7	TGTGCCAGCAGTTCCCCAGGACTCTACGAGCAGTACTTC	CASSSPGLYEQYF
few	TRBV7-9	.	TRBJ2-1	TGTGCCAGCAGCTTGATTGGGAATGAGCAGTTCTTC	CASSLIGNEQFF
.	TRBV2	.	TRBJ1-6	TGTGCCAGCAGTGAGATCGTAAGCTCCTATAATTCACCCCTCCACTTT	CASSEIVSSYNSPLHF
few	TRBV12-3/TRBV12-4	.	TRBJ2-3	TGTGCCAGCAGCGCGGGCCCCGGCACAGATACGCAGTATTTT	CASSAGPGTDTQYF
few	TRBV5-4	.	TRBJ2-3	TGTGCCAGCAGCTTGGAGTATCACGGATTCACAGATACGCAGTATTTT	CASSLEYHGFTDTQYF
many	TRBV7-9	.	TRBJ1-1	TGTGCCAGCCTGGACGGCACTGAAGCTTTCTTT	CASLDGTEAFF
.	TRBV19	.	TRBJ1-1	TGTGCCAGTAGTATGGGGTGGGGACCTGAAGCTTTCTTT	CASSMGWGPEAFF
few	TRBV14	.	TRBJ2-2	TGTGCCAGCAGCCAAGAGGTTGACAAGCAGAACACCGGGGAGCTGTTTTTT	CASSQEVDKQNTGELFF
few	TRBV25-1	.	TRBJ2-1	TGTGCCAGCAGTACCCCTCGGCGAAATGAGCAGTTCTTC	CASSTPRRNEQFF
.	TRBV5-1	.	TRBJ2-1	TGCGCCAGCAGCCACTCCCGGAATTGGGACGACCCCATGAATTGGGACGACCCCTACAATGAGCAGTTCTTC	CASSHSRNWDDPMNWDDPYNEQFF
many	TRBV11-3	.	TRBJ2-2	TGTGCCAGCAGCCTGGTGAACGGGGAGCTGTTTTTT	CASSLVNGELFF
.	TRBV4-3	.	TRBJ2-1	TGCGCCAGCAGCCAAGATGGAGGAAGCTCCTACAATGAGCAGTTCTTC	CASSQDGGSSYNEQFF
.	TRBV19	.	TRBJ2-1	TGTGCCAGTAGTTTGATCGAAAGCAATGAGCAGTTCTTC	CASSLIESNEQFF
.	TRBV28	.	TRBJ1-4	TGTGCCAGCAGTTATCGTTGGGGGGGCCCTAATGAAAAACTGTTTTTT	CASSYRWGGPNEKLFF